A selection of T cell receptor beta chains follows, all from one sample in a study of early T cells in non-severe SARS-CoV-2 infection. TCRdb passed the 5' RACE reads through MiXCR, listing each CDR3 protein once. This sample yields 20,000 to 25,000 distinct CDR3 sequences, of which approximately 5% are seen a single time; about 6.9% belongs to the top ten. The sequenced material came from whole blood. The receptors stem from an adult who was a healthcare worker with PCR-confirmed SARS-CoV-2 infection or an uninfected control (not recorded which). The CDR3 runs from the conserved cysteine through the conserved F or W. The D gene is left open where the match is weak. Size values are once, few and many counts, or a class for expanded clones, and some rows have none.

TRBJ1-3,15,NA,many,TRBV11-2,CASSLERGSGNTIYF,TGTGCCAGCAGCTTAGAGCGGGGTTCTGGAAACACCATATATTTT
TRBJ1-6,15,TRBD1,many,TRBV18,CASSPTGTATSPLHF,TGTGCCAGCTCACCAACCGGGACAGCAACTTCACCCCTCCACTTT
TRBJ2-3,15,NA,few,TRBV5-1,CASSLAGGWTDTQYF,TGCGCCAGCAGCTTGGCTGGGGGTTGGACAGATACGCAGTATTTT
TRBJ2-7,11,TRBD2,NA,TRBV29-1,CSGTSADEQYF,TGCAGCGGAACTAGCGCAGACGAGCAGTACTTC
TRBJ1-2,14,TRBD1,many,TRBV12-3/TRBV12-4,CASSLWDREDGYTF,TGTGCCAGCAGTTTATGGGACAGGGAGGATGGCTACACCTTC
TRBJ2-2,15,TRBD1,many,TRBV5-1,CASSLWDRLTGELFF,TGCGCCAGCAGCCTATGGGACAGACTAACCGGGGAGCTGTTTTTT
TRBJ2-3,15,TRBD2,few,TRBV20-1,CSAKGLAGKGDTQYF,TGCAGTGCAAAGGGACTAGCGGGGAAAGGGGATACGCAGTATTTT
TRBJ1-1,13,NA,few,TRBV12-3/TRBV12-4,CASSLQAGTEAFF,TGTGCCAGCAGTCTTCAGGCGGGAACTGAAGCTTTCTTT
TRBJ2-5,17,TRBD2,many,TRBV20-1,CSALPRRGRYPQETQYF,TGCAGTGCCCTCCCCCGGCGCGGGAGGTACCCTCAAGAGACCCAGTACTTC
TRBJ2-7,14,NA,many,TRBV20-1,CSARVGTVVHEQYF,TGCAGTGCTAGAGTTGGGACCGTCGTCCACGAGCAGTACTTC
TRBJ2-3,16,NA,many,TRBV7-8,CASRDPAGPKTDTQYF,TGTGCCAGCAGAGACCCGGCGGGACCAAAAACAGATACGCAGTATTTT
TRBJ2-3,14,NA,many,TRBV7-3,CASSSRGGRDTQYF,TGTGCCAGCAGCTCCAGGGGGGGCAGAGATACGCAGTATTTT
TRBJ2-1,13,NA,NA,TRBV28,CASSLGSWNEQFF,TGTGCCAGCAGTTTAGGGAGTTGGAATGAGCAGTTCTTC
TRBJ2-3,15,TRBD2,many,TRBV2,CASSEDSGGADTQYF,TGTGCCAGCAGTGAAGACAGCGGGGGGGCGGATACGCAGTATTTT
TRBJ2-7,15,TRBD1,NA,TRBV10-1,CASSADRVETYEQYF,TGCGCCAGCAGTGCGGACAGGGTGGAGACCTACGAGCAGTACTTC
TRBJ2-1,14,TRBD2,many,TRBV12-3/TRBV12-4,CASSLAGGRNEQFF,TGTGCCAGCAGTCTAGCGGGGGGGAGGAATGAGCAGTTCTTC
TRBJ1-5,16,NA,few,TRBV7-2,CASSLLQGRSNQPQHF,TGTGCCAGCAGCTTATTGCAGGGGAGGAGCAATCAGCCCCAGCATTTT
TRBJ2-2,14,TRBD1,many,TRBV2,CASSRRQGAGELFF,TGTGCCAGCAGTCGTCGCCAGGGGGCCGGGGAGCTGTTTTTT
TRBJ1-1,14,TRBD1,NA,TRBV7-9,CASSYDRVRTEAFF,TGTGCCAGCAGCTACGACAGGGTCAGGACTGAAGCTTTCTTT
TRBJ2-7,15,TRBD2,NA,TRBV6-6,CASTNPGLGAPEQYF,TGTGCCAGCACCAATCCGGGACTAGGGGCTCCCGAGCAGTACTTC
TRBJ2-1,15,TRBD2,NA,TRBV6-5,CASRGRGLAYNEQFF,TGTGCCAGCAGGGGAAGGGGACTAGCGTACAATGAGCAGTTCTTC
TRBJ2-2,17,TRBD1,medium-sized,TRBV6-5,CASSVRRTGGRAGELFF,TGTGCCAGCAGTGTCAGACGAACAGGGGGCCGCGCCGGGGAGCTGTTTTTT
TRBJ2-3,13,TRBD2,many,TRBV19,CASSGTSRPVRYF,TGTGCCAGTAGTGGGACTAGCAGACCCGTTCGGTATTTT
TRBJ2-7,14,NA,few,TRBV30,CAWSPRVSLYEQYF,TGTGCCTGGAGTCCGCGGGTGAGTCTGTACGAGCAGTACTTC
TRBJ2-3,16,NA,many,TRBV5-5,CASSLEGVASTDTQYF,TGTGCCAGCAGCCTGGAGGGCGTCGCTAGCACAGATACGCAGTATTTT
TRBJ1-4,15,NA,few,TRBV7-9,CASSQRVQGNEKLFF,TGTGCCAGCAGCCAGAGGGTACAGGGTAATGAAAAACTGTTTTTT
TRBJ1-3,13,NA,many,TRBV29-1,CSVLTVLGNTIYF,TGCAGCGTCTTGACCGTCCTTGGAAACACCATATATTTT
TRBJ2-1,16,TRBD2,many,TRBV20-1,CSARDSGGRSPNEQFF,TGCAGTGCTAGAGATTCGGGAGGGAGGTCACCCAATGAGCAGTTCTTC
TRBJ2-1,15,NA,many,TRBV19,CASSRALSSYNEQFF,TGTGCCAGTAGCAGGGCTCTAAGCTCCTACAATGAGCAGTTCTTC
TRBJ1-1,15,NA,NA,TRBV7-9,CASSEWRVQASEAFF,TGTGCCAGCAGCGAATGGAGGGTCCAAGCGTCGGAAGCTTTCTTT
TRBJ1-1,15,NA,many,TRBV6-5,CASRSDRALNTEAFF,TGTGCCAGCCGTTCTGACCGGGCCCTAAACACTGAAGCTTTCTTT
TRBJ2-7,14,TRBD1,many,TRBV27,CASSSGTGFYEQYF,TGTGCCAGCAGTTCGGGGACAGGGTTTTACGAGCAGTACTTC
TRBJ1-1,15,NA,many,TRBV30,CAWSLQGSRYTEAFF,TGTGCCTGGAGTCTACAGGGATCAAGGTACACTGAAGCTTTCTTT
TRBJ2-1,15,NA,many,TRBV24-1,CATSDPSSSVDEQFF,TGTGCCACCAGTGACCCCTCTTCATCAGTCGATGAGCAGTTCTTC
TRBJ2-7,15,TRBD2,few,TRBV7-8,CASSSPGLAAYEQYF,TGTGCCAGCAGCTCTCCGGGACTAGCGGCCTACGAGCAGTACTTC
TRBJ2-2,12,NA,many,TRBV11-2,CASSLGTGELFF,TGTGCCAGCAGCTTAGGGACCGGGGAGCTGTTTTTT
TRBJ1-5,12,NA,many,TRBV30,CAYQQGSQPQHF,TGTGCTTACCAACAGGGAAGTCAGCCCCAGCATTTT
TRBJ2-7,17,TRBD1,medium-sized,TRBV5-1,CASSLGKDRGPPWEQYF,TGCGCCAGCAGCTTGGGGAAGGACAGGGGACCCCCCTGGGAGCAGTACTTC
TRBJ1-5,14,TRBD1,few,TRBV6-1,CASRQGGLNQPQHF,TGTGCCAGCAGGCAGGGGGGATTGAATCAGCCCCAGCATTTT
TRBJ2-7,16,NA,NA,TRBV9,CASSVGEETYSYEQYF,TGTGCCAGCAGCGTAGGGGAGGAAACCTACTCCTACGAGCAGTACTTC
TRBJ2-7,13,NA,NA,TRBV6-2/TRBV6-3,CASSTLHYYEQYF,TGTGCCAGCAGCACGCTACATTACTACGAGCAGTACTTC
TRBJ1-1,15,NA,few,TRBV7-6,CASSLGRNLNTEAFF,TGTGCCAGCAGCTTGGGACGGAACCTAAACACTGAAGCTTTCTTT
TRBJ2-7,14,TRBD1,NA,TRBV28,CASSGGQGTYEQYF,TGTGCCAGCAGTGGCGGACAGGGAACCTACGAGCAGTACTTC
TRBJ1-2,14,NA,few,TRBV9,CASSPDRPPYGYTF,TGTGCCAGCAGCCCCGACAGGCCCCCCTATGGCTACACCTTC
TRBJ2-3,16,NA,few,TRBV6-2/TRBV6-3,CASRFSPGTSTDTQYF,TGTGCCAGCAGGTTTAGTCCCGGGACTAGCACAGATACGCAGTATTTT
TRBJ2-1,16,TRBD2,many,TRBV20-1,CSARDHGSGGRDEQFF,TGCAGTGCTAGAGATCATGGTAGCGGGGGGAGGGATGAGCAGTTCTTC
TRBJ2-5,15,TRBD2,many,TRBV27,CASSSGTRAGETQYF,TGTGCCAGCAGTTCCGGGACTAGAGCTGGGGAGACCCAGTACTTC
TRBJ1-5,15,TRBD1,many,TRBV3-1,CASSQGQGLFQPQHF,TGTGCCAGCAGCCAAGGACAGGGGTTGTTTCAGCCCCAGCATTTT
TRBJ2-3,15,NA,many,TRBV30,CAWSVHGASTDTQYF,TGTGCCTGGAGTGTACACGGAGCTAGCACAGATACGCAGTATTTT
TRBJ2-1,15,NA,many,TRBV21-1,CASSKGSLPRSQQFF,TGTGCCAGCAGCAAAGGTTCGCTGCCCAGGAGTCAGCAGTTCTTC
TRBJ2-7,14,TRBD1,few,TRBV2,CASSAQGLLDEQYF,TGTGCCAGCAGCGCACAGGGGTTATTGGACGAGCAGTACTTC
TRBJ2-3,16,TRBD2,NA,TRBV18,CASSSKVSGGTDTQYF,TGTGCCAGCTCAAGTAAAGTGAGCGGGGGAACAGATACGCAGTATTTT
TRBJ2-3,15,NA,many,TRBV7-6,CASSLPGASTDTQYF,TGTGCCAGCAGCTTACCTGGGGCAAGCACAGATACGCAGTATTTT
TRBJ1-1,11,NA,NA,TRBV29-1,CSVEDPPEAFF,TGCAGCGTTGAAGATCCCCCTGAAGCTTTCTTT
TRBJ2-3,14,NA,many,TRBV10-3,CAISDQTRGDTQYF,TGTGCCATCAGTGACCAGACTCGAGGGGATACGCAGTATTTT